Included here is one T cell receptor (beta chain) sequence, with context. Its antigen is not identified. The source of the sample is a study of cytomegalovirus exposure and HLA in healthy donors. Study observations and caveats: The classifier reportedly diagnosed cytomegalovirus status with high sensitivity and specificity.

The study drew the donors from its approximately 110-subject validation cohort, separate from the approximately 700-subject first cohort. The CDR3 spans 12 residues. Germline V lookup: CDR1 SQVTM, CDR2 ANQGSEA. Measured with immunoSEQ multiplex PCR; TCRdb has only the in-frame clones, and not every one. The profile shows about 110,000 clones, approximately 85% of them singletons. The sample comprised PBMCs. The J gene is TRBJ1-4, the V gene TRBV29-1; D call uncertain. The TCR comes from a woman aged 18-29 years in good health and CMV-seronegative. CDR3: CSAGHPGEKLFF. The CDR3 DNA reads as TGCTCCGCCGGCCATCCGGGTGAAAAACTGTTTTTT.